Below, 22 T cell receptor beta chains from the same sample are listed, as sequenced in a study of beta chain features in type 1 diabetes. Study-level results: All four CD4+ subsets of Type 1 diabetes patients contained TCRB CDR3s that were moderately but significantly shorter.

The study reverse transcribed the entire isolated RNA, so it sequenced expressed TCRB transcripts. The method was immunoSEQ multiplex PCR; TCRdb's version includes in-frame clones alone and lacks a portion of them. The data contain hundreds of thousands of clones, roughly 13% of them singletons. No antigen has been identified for these receptors. Sequencing was performed on naive CD4+ T cells from blood. These receptors all stem from a young man with type 1 diabetes.

The table lists this clone with a few counts. The chain carries TRBV5-1 and TRBJ2-5, with D possibly matching TRBD2 (5 bases). The germline V gene has CDR1 SGHRS and CDR2 YFSETQ. CDR3 length: 13 amino acids. V gave up 0 bases and J gave up 5 bases, with 8 bases separating them. The CDR3 DNA reads as TGCGCCAGCAGCTTGGGGACTTTTGAGACCCAGTACTTC. Translating gives CASSLGTFETQYF. The whole variable domain, filled in from reference TRBV5-1 and TRBJ2-5, reads KAGVTQTPRYLIKTRGQQVTLSCSPISGHRSVSWYQQTPGQGLQFLFEYFSETQRNKGNFPGRFSGRQFSNSRSEMNVSTLELGDSALYLCASSLGTFETQYFGPGTRLLVL.

This clone was seen more than once but under ten times. The chain carries TRBV9 and TRBJ1-5; D might be TRBD1 (5 bases). V was cut by 3 bases and J by 3 bases, with 7 bases left in between. Germline V gene lookup returns CDR1 SGDLS and CDR2 YYNGEE. The CDR3 is 13 residues long. The CDR3 reads CASSAGVNQPQHF. The CDR3 DNA reads as TGTGCCAGCAGCGCGGGGGTCAATCAGCCCCAGCATTTT.

This clone occurred a few times. The chain joins TRBV30 to TRBJ2-5; possibly TRBD2 for D (6 bases). The CDR3 is 14 amino acids. V was clipped by 7 bases and J by 5 bases, with 20 bases between them. CDR1 is GTSNPN, CDR2 SVGIG, per germline (reference sequence). The CDR3 DNA reads TGTGCCTCCGGGAACGGCGCGGGGAGGGAGACCCAGTACTTC. It codes for CASGNGAGRETQYF.

This clone was observed a handful of times. The J gene is TRBJ2-3, the V gene TRBV30; D may match TRBD1 or TRBD2 (5 bases each). In germline, CDR1 is GTSNPN, CDR2 SVGIG (reference sequence). V was pared by 0 bases and J by 3 bases, with 10 bases between. This CDR3 contains 14 residues. The CDR3 sequence: CAWSVERGTDTQYF. The CDR3 DNA is TGTGCCTGGAGTGTGGAGAGGGGAACAGATACGCAGTATTTT.

In its sample, this clone was seen a few times. This chain connects TRBV10-3 to TRBJ2-1; D possibly matches TRBD1 or TRBD2 (6 bases each). V was shortened by 2 bases and J by 9 bases, with 14 bases between the two germline ends. Looked up from germline, CDR1 is ENHRY and CDR2 is SYGVKD. This CDR3 contains 14 residues. In nucleotides, the CDR3 is TGTGCCATCAGTGAGCGTCGGGGGCGGCTTGAGCAGTTCTTC. It codes for CAISERRGRLEQFF.

The chain couples TRBV9 to TRBJ2-1; D unresolved. Trimming shortened V by 1 base and J by 3 bases, and 8 bases separated the two germline ends. The CDR3 has 14 residues. Looked up from germline, CDR1 is SGDLS and CDR2 is YYNGEE. CDR3 region: CASSVRALYNEQFF. CDR3 nucleotides: TGTGCCAGCAGCGTACGAGCACTCTACAATGAGCAGTTCTTC.

This clone was found a few times. The V gene is TRBV12-5, the J gene TRBJ2-1; D is possibly TRBD2 (6 bases). Per the germline V gene, CDR1 is LGHNT and CDR2 is FRNRAP. CDR3 length: 18 residues. The ends were cut back, 0 bases at V and 0 bases at J, with 15 bases in the middle. CDR3 sequence (DNA): TGTGCTAGTGGTTTGGTACGGGGTCCCGGGGGCTCCTACAATGAGCAGTTCTTC. Amino acid sequence: CASGLVRGPGGSYNEQFF.

The genes are TRBV7-9 and TRBJ1-2, with D hard to call. Trimming left V 4 bases short and J 6 bases short, with 12 bases between. Germline V gene sequence: CDR1 SEHNR, CDR2 FQNEAQ (reference sequence). This CDR3 is built from 13 residues. The CDR3 loop is CASSYPGSHGYTF. CDR3 sequence (DNA): TGTGCCAGCAGCTACCCAGGATCCCATGGCTACACCTTC.

CDR3 loop: CASSSYFGYTF. The CDR3 DNA reads TGTGCCAGCAGTTCCTACTTCGGCTACACCTTC. The chain recombines TRBV6-5 with TRBJ1-2; the D is unclear. This CDR3 is 11 amino acids long. The germline V gene has CDR1 MNHEY and CDR2 SVGAGI. The V end lost 4 bases, the J end lost 8 bases, and 8 bases lay between the germline ends.

This sequence joins TRBV19 and TRBJ2-1, with TRBD1 matching over 10 bases. With V trimmed by 4 bases and J by 3 bases, 6 bases remained unmatched. CDR1 and CDR2 from the germline V gene are LNHDA and SQIVND (reference sequence). The CDR3 is 16 residues long. The CDR3, as DNA: TGTGCCAGTAGTAAAACGGGACAGGGGCACTACAATGAGCAGTTCTTC. This gives the protein CASSKTGQGHYNEQFF. The whole variable domain, filled in from reference TRBV19 and TRBJ2-1, reads DGGITQSPKYLFRKEGQNVTLSCEQNLNHDAMYWYRQDPGQGLRLIYYSQIVNDFQKGDIAEGYSVSREKKESFPLTVTSAQKNPTAFYLCASSKTGQGHYNEQFFGPGTRLTVL.

This clone came up a few times. The V call is TRBV7-2, the J call TRBJ1-1, with D unresolved. The CDR3 spans 13 residues. V was trimmed by 5 bases and J by 4 bases, leaving 11 bases between them. Germline V gene sequence: CDR1 SGHTA, CDR2 FQGNSA. DNA for the CDR3: TGTGCCAGCAGCCAAGCTTTGAGCACTGAAGCTTTCTTT. Protein product: CASSQALSTEAFF.

This chain connects TRBV4-3 to TRBJ2-1; D is perhaps TRBD1 or TRBD2 (6 bases each). In germline, CDR1 is LGHNA, CDR2 YSLEER. The CDR3 is 15 residues long. V lost 4 bases and J 3 bases, leaving 13 bases between the germline ends. The CDR3 DNA reads as TGCGCCAGCAGCCCCGGGGGCCTGAACTACAATGAGCAGTTCTTC. It is translated as CASSPGGLNYNEQFF.

This clone was observed a handful of times. This chain uses TRBV30 with TRBJ1-4; D call uncertain. Germline loops: CDR1 GTSNPN, CDR2 SVGIG (reference sequence). V was clipped by 1 base and J by 0 bases, with 15 bases between them. The CDR3 runs to 17 residues. This chain's CDR3 is CAWSGPERVSTNEKLFF. In DNA, the CDR3 is TGTGCCTGGAGTGGGCCAGAAAGGGTCTCAACTAATGAAAAACTGTTTTTT.

The chain couples TRBV19 to TRBJ2-5; 7 bases agree with TRBD2. The CDR3 has 16 amino acids. The junction had 12 bases not matched to a gene; V was cut back by 3 bases and J by 5 bases. From germline, CDR1 is LNHDA and CDR2 SQIVND (reference sequence). CDR3 sequence: CASSIGRLASTETQYF. CDR3 sequence (DNA): TGTGCCAGTAGTATCGGCCGACTAGCTTCTACTGAGACCCAGTACTTC.

V usage is TRBV21-1 and J usage is TRBJ2-7; the table calls TRBD1, which could not be checked here. TRBV21-1 represents a pseudogene. The CDR3 extends over 15 amino acids. CDR3 coding DNA: TGTGCCAGCAGCACTCGACGGGACAGAGACTACGAGCAGTACTTC. This sequence encodes CASSTRRDRDYEQYF.

The chain recombines TRBV4-1 with TRBJ1-5; D not certain. The V and J ends lost 1 base and 5 bases respectively, with 15 bases between them. Germline CDR1 is MGHRA and CDR2 is YSYEKL. The CDR3 length is 16 residues. As DNA, the CDR3 is TGCGCCAGCAGCCAAGGCTCGATGGGAGGGCATCAGCCCCAGCATTTT. It specifies CASSQGSMGGHQPQHF.

The table lists this clone with a few counts. The chain couples TRBV29-1 to TRBJ1-2; D not certain. The CDR3 extends over 12 amino acids. Trimming took off 7 bases at V and 3 bases at J, with 12 bases between the two ends. Germline assignment: CDR1 SQVTM and CDR2 ANQGSEA. The CDR3 loop is CSGRFQDYGYTF. The CDR3 nucleotides are TGCAGCGGGAGATTTCAGGACTATGGCTACACCTTC.

This chain connects TRBV28 to TRBJ1-1, with 7 bases lining up with TRBD1. With 5 bases clipped from V and 1 base from J, the junction kept 7 bases outside the gene matches. The CDR3 runs to 15 residues. CDR1 and CDR2 from the germline V gene are MDHEN and SYDVKM. The CDR3 region has the DNA TGTGCCAGCAGTCCCCGTGGACAGGCGAACACTGAAGCTTTCTTT. Protein product: CASSPRGQANTEAFF.

This chain connects TRBV6-6 to TRBJ1-2, with no clear D. In germline, CDR1 is MNHNY, CDR2 SVGAGI (reference sequence). The CDR3 length is 13 residues. Deletions cut 6 bases from V and 0 bases from J, with 8 bases between. The CDR3 protein is CASSTTANYGYTF. The CDR3 region has the DNA TGTGCCAGCAGCACGACTGCTAACTATGGCTACACCTTC.

This clone was seen a handful of times. The chain joins TRBV30 to TRBJ2-2; 7 positions agree with TRBD2. The CDR3 consists of 12 residues. V lost 3 bases and J lost 10; bases outside the gene matches: 5. Germline V lookup: CDR1 GTSNPN, CDR2 SVGIG (reference sequence). CDR3 in amino acids: CAWSPGGPELFF. The CDR3 DNA is TGTGCCTGGAGCCCGGGAGGCCCGGAGCTGTTTTTT.

The table lists this clone with a few counts. This chain joins TRBV5-4 and TRBJ2-2; D gene unclear. The germline V and J ends were trimmed by 6 bases and 6 bases, with 12 bases remaining between them. CDR1 and CDR2 (germline): SGHNT, YYREEE (reference sequence). The CDR3 runs to 13 residues. The CDR3 DNA sequence: TGTGCCAGCACCTCCGATGGAGCCGGGGAGCTGTTTTTT. Protein product: CASTSDGAGELFF.

The chain carries TRBV5-1 and TRBJ1-3, with unresolved D. V was cut by 0 bases and J by 0 bases, with 10 bases left in between. The CDR3 extends over 16 amino acids. Germline assignment: CDR1 SGHRS and CDR2 YFSETQ. The DNA of the CDR3 is TGCGCCAGCAGCTTGGTCGGCGGACCCTCTGGAAACACCATATATTTT. Protein sequence: CASSLVGGPSGNTIYF.